This T cell receptor beta chain is from a study of T cell repertoires in cytomegalovirus infection. About the research overall: An indication of both CMV infection and matching HLA type came from public TCR beta signatures. Findings and limits, study-wide: CMV-specific TCR beta clonotypes restricted by HLA-C were the ones dominating the ex vivo response.

TCRdb re-called the reads through MiXCR, storing one row per CDR3 protein. The profile shows 300,000 or so distinct CDR3 sequences, roughly a tenth of them singletons. This CDR3 is built from 16 residues. Germline CDR1 is LNHDA and CDR2 is SQIVND (reference sequence). Between the trimmed V and J ends, which lost 5 bases and 7 bases, there was a span of 18 bases. This clonotype was recorded at least ten times. Antigen: not known. The V and J genes are TRBV19 and TRBJ1-6; D perhaps matches TRBD1 (5 bases). This clonotype was obtained from a human donor in good health (CMV status not recorded). Some clones in this sample may be carry-over from other donors' samples. Specimen: PBMCs. CDR3 DNA: TGTGCCAGTAGTCCAAATCCCGGGACCCAAAATTCACCCCTCCACTTT. Translated: CASSPNPGTQNSPLHF.